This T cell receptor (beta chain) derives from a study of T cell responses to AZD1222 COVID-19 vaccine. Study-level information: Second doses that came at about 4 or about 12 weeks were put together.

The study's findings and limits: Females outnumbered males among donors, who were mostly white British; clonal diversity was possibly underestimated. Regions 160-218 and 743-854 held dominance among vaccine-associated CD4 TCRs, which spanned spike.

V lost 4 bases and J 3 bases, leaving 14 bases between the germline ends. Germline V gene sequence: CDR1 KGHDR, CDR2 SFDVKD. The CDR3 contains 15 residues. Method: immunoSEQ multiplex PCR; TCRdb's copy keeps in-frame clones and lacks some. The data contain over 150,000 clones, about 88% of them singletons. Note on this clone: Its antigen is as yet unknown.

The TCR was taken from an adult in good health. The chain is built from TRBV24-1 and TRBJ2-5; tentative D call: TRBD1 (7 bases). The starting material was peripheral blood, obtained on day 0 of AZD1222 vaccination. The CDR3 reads CATSDPGRGEETQYF. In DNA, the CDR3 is TGTGCCACCAGTGACCCCGGCAGGGGGGAAGAGACCCAGTACTTC.